This T cell receptor beta chain was captured in a study of blood T cell repertoires in COVID-19. Some clones are missing from TCRdb's copy, which holds only in-frame ones; the method was immunoSEQ multiplex PCR. The sample comprises under 250,000 clones, less than 90% of which are singletons, and about 2.5% rests with the top ten. This clone was counted a single time. The CDR3 contains 13 residues. V lost 2 bases and J lost 2, with 6 bases in between. The sample taken for sequencing was peripheral blood. The receptor's source is a woman in her 70s with active or convalescent COVID-19. This sequence joins TRBV12-3 or TRBV12-4 and TRBJ1-2; D ambiguous. DNA of the CDR3: TGTGCCAGCAGTTTACGACACAACTATGGCTACACCTTC. Its protein product is CASSLRHNYGYTF.